One and the same sample provided the 3 T cell receptor beta chains below, sequenced in a study of vaccination effects on CD4 cells after COVID-19. The antigens for these receptors are not known. Expansion with viral peptide pools was applied to antigen-specific CD4+ T cells by the ViraFEST assay prior to sequencing. Cells that had been cultured for approximately ten days were the source of isolated CD4+ T cells. Negative nucleocapsid antibody tests before and after vaccination confirmed no previous SARS-CoV-2 infection. The data were produced by immunoSEQ multiplex PCR, yet TCRdb's version contains in-frame clones alone and is incomplete. The sample shows 25,000 to 35,000 clones, about 80% of them seen only once. The source material was CD4+ T cells from PBMCs cultured with SARS-CoV-2 spike peptides, sampled before COVID-19 vaccination. All receptors come from a human donor who received a COVID-19 vaccine.

The V and J genes are TRBV19 and TRBJ1-2; 9 bases align to TRBD1. The CDR3 runs 15 residues. The germline V gene has CDR1 LNHDA and CDR2 SQIVND (reference sequence). Trimming removed 6 bases from V and 2 bases from J; junction bases left unmatched: 7. The CDR3 DNA follows: TGTGCCAGTAGCACAACAGGGGGCCGAAACTATGGCTACACCTTC. It yields the protein CASSTTGGRNYGYTF.

The chain carries TRBV3-1 (or the pseudogene TRBV3-2) and TRBJ1-2; D unresolved. Germline loops: CDR1 LGHDT, CDR2 YNNKEL (reference sequence). CDR3 length equals 13 residues. V lost 4 bases to trimming and J lost 5 bases, with 11 bases between them. The CDR3 DNA sequence: TGTGCCAGCAGCCCACGGACCCTTTATGGCTACACCTTC. It specifies CASSPRTLYGYTF.

The chain employs TRBV6-5 and TRBJ1-6; D unclear. Germline CDR1 and CDR2: MNHEY and SVGAGI. Trimming shortened V by 4 bases and J by 8 bases, and 18 bases separated the two germline ends. The CDR3 length is 16 residues. The CDR3 region is CASSSSVLLRDSPLHF. DNA of the CDR3: TGTGCCAGCAGTTCCTCCGTTCTGCTTCGAGATTCACCCCTCCACTTT.